A selection of T cell receptor beta chains follows, all from one sample in a study of T-cell reconstitution after alpha-beta-depleted transplantation in children. TCRdb itself ran the PCR reads through MiXCR, one entry per CDR3 protein. The sample includes some 150,000 distinct CDR3 sequences, about 8.8% of them seen just once. The sample consisted of PBMCs, mostly from graft donor cells, taken 180 days after TCRalphabeta/CD19-depleted stem cell transplant. These receptors originate from a female patient between 2 and 15 years old who had a stem cell transplant for congenital amegakaryocytic thrombocytopenia, so the T cells may come from the graft donor. Each CDR3 is given with its conserved first and last residue. Fields, in order: J gene, V gene, D gene, clone size, CDR3 protein, CDR3 DNA. D genes are given only for firm matches. Clone sizes are given selectively: once, few, many, or a class where the clone is expanded.

TRBJ2-7 | TRBV18 | - | - | CASSPVFPNYEQYF | TGTGCCAGCTCACCCGTTTTCCCAAACTACGAGCAGTACTTC
TRBJ1-1 | TRBV27 | TRBD1 | - | CASSFRDRGPEAFF | TGTGCCAGCAGTTTCCGGGACAGGGGACCTGAAGCTTTCTTT
TRBJ1-6 | TRBV4-2 | - | few | CASSQVQPFSPLHF | TGTGCCAGCAGCCAAGTACAGCCATTTTCACCCCTCCACTTT
TRBJ2-4 | TRBV11-2 | - | many | CASSWGYRGVGKNIQYF | TGTGCCAGCAGCTGGGGATATCGGGGTGTCGGCAAAAACATTCAGTACTTC
TRBJ2-2 | TRBV12-3/TRBV12-4 | TRBD1 | - | CASSWGQGIPGELFF | TGTGCCAGCAGTTGGGGACAGGGGATTCCCGGGGAGCTGTTTTTT
TRBJ1-5 | TRBV29-1 | - | few | CSVISPGQPQHF | TGCAGCGTAATCTCTCCCGGACAGCCCCAGCATTTT
TRBJ2-5 | TRBV12-3/TRBV12-4 | - | - | CASSATPETQYF | TGTGCCAGCAGTGCCACCCCCGAGACCCAGTACTTC
TRBJ2-2 | TRBV5-6 | TRBD1 | few | CASNQGQPRRELFF | TGTGCCAGCAACCAGGGACAGCCCCGCCGGGAGCTGTTTTTT
TRBJ1-3 | TRBV29-1 | - | many | CSVGFDFPGNTIYF | TGCAGCGTTGGATTTGACTTTCCTGGAAACACCATATATTTT
TRBJ2-3 | TRBV10-3 | - | medium-sized | CAISERGVATDTQYF | TGTGCCATCAGTGAAAGAGGGGTCGCGACAGATACGCAGTATTTT
TRBJ2-5 | TRBV29-1 | - | many | CSVNRGGQETQYF | TGCAGCGTCAACAGGGGGGGCCAAGAGACCCAGTACTTC
TRBJ2-7 | TRBV5-1 | - | few | CASSLRQYSYEQYF | TGCGCCAGCAGCTTGAGACAGTACTCCTACGAGCAGTACTTC
TRBJ2-3 | TRBV10-3 | - | many | CAISPDRIYTDTQYF | TGTGCCATCAGTCCCGACAGGATCTACACAGATACGCAGTATTTT
TRBJ2-7 | TRBV29-1 | - | many | CSGPRYEQYF | TGCAGCGGGCCGAGGTACGAGCAGTACTTC
TRBJ1-2 | TRBV12-3/TRBV12-4 | TRBD1 | many | CASSWGTGPVGYTF | TGTGCCAGCAGTTGGGGGACAGGGCCTGTTGGCTACACCTTC
TRBJ2-1 | TRBV5-5 | TRBD2 | many | CASSKWTSGSTDEQFF | TGTGCCAGCAGCAAATGGACTAGCGGGAGTACTGATGAGCAGTTCTTC
TRBJ1-2 | TRBV25-1 | TRBD1 | few | CASSPGGRVGYTF | TGTGCCAGCAGTCCAGGGGGACGGGTTGGCTACACCTTC
TRBJ2-1 | TRBV7-8 | TRBD2 | many | CASSGSGNNEQFF | TGTGCCAGCAGCGGTAGCGGGAACAATGAGCAGTTCTTC
TRBJ2-7 | TRBV7-9 | - | few | CASSLKRGHSYEQYF | TGTGCCAGCAGCTTAAAGAGGGGCCACTCCTACGAGCAGTACTTC
TRBJ2-1 | TRBV28 | TRBD1 | many | CASRQTGGRHEQFF | TGTGCCAGCAGGCAGACAGGGGGTAGGCATGAGCAGTTCTTC
TRBJ1-1 | TRBV10-3 | - | few | CAINAGEGTEAFF | TGTGCCATCAACGCCGGGGAGGGCACTGAAGCTTTCTTT
TRBJ2-1 | TRBV12-3/TRBV12-4 | TRBD2 | - | CASSLGWASGGYEQFF | TGTGCCAGCAGTTTAGGGTGGGCTAGCGGGGGTTACGAGCAGTTCTTC
TRBJ2-7 | TRBV7-9 | - | few | CASSFFGRSHEQYF | TGTGCCAGCAGCTTCTTTGGAAGGAGCCACGAGCAGTACTTC
TRBJ2-1 | TRBV10-2 | TRBD2 | - | CASSESSGGAGDNEQFF | TGCGCCAGCAGTGAGTCGAGCGGGGGGGCCGGGGACAATGAGCAGTTCTTC
TRBJ2-2 | TRBV2 | - | - | CASSTSFNTGELFF | TGTGCCAGCAGTACTAGTTTTAACACCGGGGAGCTGTTTTTT
TRBJ2-7 | TRBV4-2 | TRBD2 | many | CASSQDLRGVGEQYF | TGTGCCAGCAGCCAAGATTTACGGGGGGTGGGGGAGCAGTACTTC
TRBJ1-5 | TRBV28 | - | many | CASKVMTGEINQPQHF | TGTGCCAGCAAGGTGATGACAGGAGAGATCAATCAGCCCCAGCATTTT
TRBJ1-2 | TRBV28 | - | many | CASSLAATAWDGYTF | TGTGCCAGCAGTTTAGCGGCCACAGCCTGGGATGGCTACACCTTC
TRBJ2-2 | TRBV5-1 | - | many | CASSLADTGELFF | TGCGCCAGCAGCTTGGCAGACACCGGGGAGCTGTTTTTT
TRBJ2-5 | TRBV5-1 | TRBD1 | many | CASSFYRGQETQYF | TGCGCCAGCAGCTTTTACAGGGGTCAAGAGACCCAGTACTTC
TRBJ1-4 | TRBV6-1 | - | many | CASNKGYPTNEKLFF | TGTGCCAGCAATAAGGGCTATCCAACTAATGAAAAACTGTTTTTT
TRBJ2-7 | TRBV5-1 | TRBD1 | many | CASSPTGGNYEQYF | TGCGCCAGCAGCCCAACAGGGGGCAACTACGAGCAGTACTTC
TRBJ1-6 | TRBV6-1 | - | - | CASSEAWATNNSPLHF | TGTGCCAGCAGTGAAGCATGGGCGACTAATAATTCACCCCTCCACTTT
TRBJ2-1 | TRBV20-1 | TRBD2 | many | CSARLAGGLEQFF | TGCAGTGCTAGACTAGCGGGAGGACTTGAGCAGTTCTTC
TRBJ2-7 | TRBV4-1 | TRBD2 | - | CASSQDMTSGEQYF | TGCGCCAGCAGCCAAGATATGACTAGCGGGGAGCAGTACTTC
TRBJ2-1 | TRBV20-1 | - | many | CSARDSLVNEQFF | TGCAGTGCTCGTGACAGTCTCGTAAATGAGCAGTTCTTC
TRBJ1-1 | TRBV7-9 | - | many | CASSLYRGVDTEAFF | TGTGCCAGCAGCTTATATCGGGGTGTGGACACTGAAGCTTTCTTT
TRBJ2-1 | TRBV7-8 | - | many | CASSLDRKRNEQFF | TGTGCCAGCAGCTTAGACAGGAAAAGGAATGAGCAGTTCTTC
TRBJ2-3 | TRBV5-6 | - | many | CASSLSDWFTDTQYF | TGTGCCAGCAGCTTGAGCGACTGGTTCACAGATACGCAGTATTTT
TRBJ1-1 | TRBV7-9 | - | many | CASSYRQVPEAFF | TGTGCCAGCAGCTACAGACAGGTCCCTGAAGCTTTCTTT
TRBJ2-1 | TRBV4-2 | - | - | CASRLTRTSTEGNEQFF | TGTGCCAGCAGGCTTACCCGGACTTCCACAGAGGGGAATGAGCAGTTCTTC
TRBJ1-1 | TRBV5-1 | - | few | CASQGGGNTEAFF | TGCGCCAGCCAAGGGGGAGGGAACACTGAAGCTTTCTTT
TRBJ1-2 | TRBV7-9 | - | - | CASSSADRMYGYTF | TGTGCCAGCAGCTCTGCGGACAGAATGTATGGCTACACCTTC
TRBJ1-4 | TRBV30 | - | few | CAWRGRNEKLFF | TGTGCCTGGAGGGGCCGGAATGAAAAACTGTTTTTT
TRBJ1-2 | TRBV5-5 | TRBD1 | few | CASSLVTGTDYGYTF | TGTGCCAGCAGCTTGGTGACCGGGACAGATTATGGCTACACCTTC
TRBJ2-1 | TRBV12-5 | - | - | CASGLVAVGEQFF | TGTGCTAGTGGTTTGGTAGCTGTAGGTGAGCAGTTCTTC
TRBJ2-7 | TRBV10-3 | TRBD1 | medium-sized | CAIRPVDRDHEQYF | TGTGCCATCAGACCTGTGGACAGGGACCACGAGCAGTACTTC
TRBJ2-3 | TRBV29-1 | - | - | CSVEGGDTQYF | TGCAGCGTAGAGGGGGGAGATACGCAGTATTTT
TRBJ2-3 | TRBV5-1 | - | many | CASSLAVAVSTDTQYF | TGCGCCAGCAGCTTGGCAGTTGCCGTTAGCACAGATACGCAGTATTTT
TRBJ2-3 | TRBV5-1 | - | many | CASSNVLGTDTQYF | TGCGCCAGCAGTAACGTCCTAGGCACAGATACGCAGTATTTT
TRBJ1-2 | TRBV20-1 | TRBD1 | many | CSALRQGFYGYTF | TGCAGTGCCCTCCGACAGGGGTTTTATGGCTACACCTTC
TRBJ2-2 | TRBV7-7 | - | few | CASSLTAGAVTGELFF | TGTGCCAGCAGCTTAACGGCAGGGGCGGTCACCGGGGAGCTGTTTTTT
TRBJ2-1 | TRBV10-3 | - | few | CAIMRGNEQFF | TGTGCCATCATGCGGGGCAATGAGCAGTTCTTC
TRBJ2-3 | TRBV20-1 | - | many | CSALADRYSYF | TGCAGTGCCCTCGCCGACAGGTATTCGTATTTT